The T cell receptor beta chain under discussion was sequenced for a study of blood T cells in healthy people across ages. Germline V gene data show CDR1 as ENHRY and CDR2 as SYGVKD. V lost 10 bases and J lost 4, with 11 bases in between. The CDR3 consists of 11 residues. As regards this clonotype: Its antigen remains unidentified.

Whole-study findings and limits: Versus aged donors, long-lived donors had higher diversity and more naive CD4+ cells. The study regarded diversity estimates from one million T cells as underestimates.

A J-beta primer mix and a sample-barcoded 5' primer were used in a second PCR of roughly 6 to 12 cycles. Using its own MiXCR run on the 5' RACE reads, TCRdb lists one record per CDR3 protein. The data hold about 1 million distinct CDR3 sequences, with roughly 45% observed a single time. This TCR was sampled from a woman aged 55 to 70 in good health. V usage is TRBV10-3 and J usage is TRBJ2-7, with a weak D call TRBD2 (5 bases). The sample was blood. CDR3 sequence reads: CASGGRYEQYF. The CDR3 nucleotides read TGTGCCAGCGGAGGTCGGTACGAGCAGTACTTC.